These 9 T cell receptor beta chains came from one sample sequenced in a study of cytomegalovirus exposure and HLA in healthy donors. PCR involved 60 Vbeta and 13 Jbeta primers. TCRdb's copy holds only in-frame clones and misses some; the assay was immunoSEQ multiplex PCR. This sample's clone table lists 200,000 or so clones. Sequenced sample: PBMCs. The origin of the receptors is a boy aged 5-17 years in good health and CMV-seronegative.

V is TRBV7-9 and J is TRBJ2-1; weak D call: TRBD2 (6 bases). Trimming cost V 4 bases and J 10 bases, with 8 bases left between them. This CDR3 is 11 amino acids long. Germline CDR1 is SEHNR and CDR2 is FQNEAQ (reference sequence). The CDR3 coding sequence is TGTGCCAGCAGCTCGGAGGGAGAGCAGTTCTTC. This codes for CASSSEGEQFF.

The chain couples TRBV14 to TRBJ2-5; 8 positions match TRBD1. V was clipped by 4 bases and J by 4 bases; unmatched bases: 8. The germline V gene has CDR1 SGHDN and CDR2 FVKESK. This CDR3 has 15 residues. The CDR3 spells CASSLRQGMGETQYF. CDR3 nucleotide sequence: TGTGCCAGCAGCCTACGACAGGGGATGGGAGAGACCCAGTACTTC.

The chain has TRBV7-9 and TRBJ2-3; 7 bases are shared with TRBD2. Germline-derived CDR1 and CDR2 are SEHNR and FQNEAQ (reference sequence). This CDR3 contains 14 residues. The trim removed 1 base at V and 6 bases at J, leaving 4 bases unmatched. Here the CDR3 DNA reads TGTGCCAGCAGCTTAGGCGGGGGAGGGGATACGCAGTATTTT. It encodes CASSLGGGGDTQYF. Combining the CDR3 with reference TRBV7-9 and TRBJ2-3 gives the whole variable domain DTGVSQNPRHKITKRGQNVTFRCDPISEHNRLYWYRQTLGQGPEFLTYFQNEAQLEKSRLLSDRFSAERPKGSFSTLEIQRTEQGDSAMYLCASSLGGGGDTQYFGPGTRLTVL.

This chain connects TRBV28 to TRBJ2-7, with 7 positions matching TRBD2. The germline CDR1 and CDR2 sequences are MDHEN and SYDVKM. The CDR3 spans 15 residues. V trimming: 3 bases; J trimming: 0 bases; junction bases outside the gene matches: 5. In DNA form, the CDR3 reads TGTGCCAGCAGTTTTCGGGGGGTCCACTCCTACGAGCAGTACTTC. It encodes CASSFRGVHSYEQYF.

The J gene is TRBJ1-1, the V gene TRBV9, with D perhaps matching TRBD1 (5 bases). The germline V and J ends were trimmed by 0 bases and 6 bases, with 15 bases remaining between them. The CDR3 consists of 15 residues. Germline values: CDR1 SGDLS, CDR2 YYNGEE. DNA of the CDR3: TGTGCCAGCAGCGTAGGGCGGGGACCTGGCGCTGAAGCTTTCTTT. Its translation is CASSVGRGPGAEAFF.

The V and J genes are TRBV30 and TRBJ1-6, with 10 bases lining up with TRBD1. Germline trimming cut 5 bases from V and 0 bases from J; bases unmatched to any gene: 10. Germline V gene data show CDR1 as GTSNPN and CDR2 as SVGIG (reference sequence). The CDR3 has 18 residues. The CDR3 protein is CAWGEWTGGSSYNSPLHF. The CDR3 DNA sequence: TGTGCCTGGGGGGAGTGGACAGGGGGTAGCTCCTATAATTCACCCCTCCACTTT.

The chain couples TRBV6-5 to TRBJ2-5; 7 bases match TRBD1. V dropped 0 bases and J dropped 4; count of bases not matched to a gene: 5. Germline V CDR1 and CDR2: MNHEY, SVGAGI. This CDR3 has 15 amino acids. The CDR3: CASSYSTGKGETQYF. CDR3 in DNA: TGTGCCAGCAGTTACTCGACAGGGAAAGGAGAGACCCAGTACTTC.

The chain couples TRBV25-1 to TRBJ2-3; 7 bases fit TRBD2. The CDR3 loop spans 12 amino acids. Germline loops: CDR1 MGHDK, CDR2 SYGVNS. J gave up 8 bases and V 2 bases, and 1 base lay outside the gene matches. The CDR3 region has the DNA TGTGCCAGCAGTGAAGGGGAGGGTACGCAGTATTTT. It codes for CASSEGEGTQYF.

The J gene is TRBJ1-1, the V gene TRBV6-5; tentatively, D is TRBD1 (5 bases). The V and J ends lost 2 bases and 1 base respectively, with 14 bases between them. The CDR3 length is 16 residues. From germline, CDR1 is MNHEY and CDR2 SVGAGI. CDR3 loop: CASSYQGRTPNTEAFF. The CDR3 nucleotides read TGTGCCAGCAGTTACCAGGGTCGCACCCCGAACACTGAAGCTTTCTTT.